This entry features one T cell receptor (beta chain) sequence. This clonotype was counted between two and nine times. The antigen this receptor binds is unknown. Base qualities are not provided; no much larger clone lies one nucleotide away. This entry comes from a study of identical twins (dated by TCRdb to about 2016). A note on the overall study: The study deep-sequenced TCR alpha and beta repertoires from monozygotic twins, unrelated adults of various ages and cord blood to test whether fetal clonotypes persist. To rule out contamination, replicate twin experiments were performed at different times with different library preparation protocols. Study-wide findings and limitations: Because the same donors could not be followed over many years, the conclusions relied on cross-sectional statistical analysis. Invariant T cells such as MAIT and iNKT could partly confound zero-insertion analyses, although diverse VJ usage argued against such confounding for most clonotypes. Recombination models systematically underestimated out-of-frame TCR alpha sharing in monozygotic twins but agreed with sharing between unrelated individuals. Abundant cord blood beta clonotypes had fewer insertions, young adult naive repertoires showed a similar but weaker trend, and memory repertoires showed no such trend. The excess sharing between twins in beta out-of-frame sequences was weaker because fewer shared sequences reduced the signal-to-noise ratio. Compared with coincidental sharing between unrelated individuals, out-of-frame TCR alpha sequences shared between twins showed an excess of sequences with low generation probability.

Library preparation was by 5' RACE. Sequencing relied on an Illumina HiSeq 2000. A universal primer binding site was introduced by template switching, and a unique molecular identifier was present in the final cDNA, enabling accurate counting of TCR cDNA molecules. First-strand cDNA for TCR alpha and beta chains was synthesized from specific primers in the conserved constant-segment region. To control for contamination, each cDNA library was double barcoded with a SMART-Mk sample barcode plus Illumina barcodes. TruSeq adapter sequences, together with Illumina sample barcodes, were added in two successive PCR steps. Sequencing of the TCR alpha and beta cDNA libraries was done on the Illumina HiSeq platform using custom primers. On the study's bioinformatics: Unique molecular identifiers were extracted from raw reads with MiGEC, and CDR3 positions were determined with MiXCR. Recombination models were inferred per individual with the repgenHMM and IGoR tools using an EM algorithm. The tcR package in R was used for shared clonotype analysis, with sharing normalized by the product of cloneset sizes. Out-of-frame nonproductive sequences were analyzed to study raw recombination free of thymic and clonal selection effects. TCRdb reprocessing: public reads trimmed at Q25 with fastp, clones called with MiXCR, in-frame beta chains kept. Rows with a matching CDR3 protein are joined into one entry that keeps the most common DNA and genes. TCRdb assigned the V and J calls; the authors' analysis was not used. For this sample the table gives roughly 200,000 distinct CDR3 sequences, of which 15% to 20% were detected only once. Of the sample, roughly two fifths falls within the top ten clones.

Between the V and J ends, shortened by 3 bases and 4 bases respectively, the junction contains 3 bases. Including cysteine and phenylalanine, the CDR3 has 11 amino acids. Only CDR3 DNA remains: 33 bases, in frame from the first base. All donors were healthy Caucasians. Three pairs of female monozygotic twins, all aged roughly 18 to 30 years, made up the twin cohort. CD4+ and CD8+ T cell populations were isolated with positive isolation kits from Invitrogen. Separately, the same data were catalogued under a study of T cells expressing NK-cell markers. The second publication reports: In sorted CD3+CD56+NKG2C+, CD3+CD56+NKG2C- and CD3+CD56-NKG2C+ T-cell subsets from about eight donors, TCR beta-chain repertoires were profiled. Seven of the eight sequenced donors were HCMV-seropositive and one was HCMV-seronegative. In several experiments an anti-gammadeltaTCR antibody was added to restrict sorting to alphabetaTCR-expressing T cells. For 5 or 6 donors, the dominant CD3+CD56+NKG2C+ clonotypes were among the top 10 CD8+ clonotypes and accounted for about 1.0-7.0% of CD8+ T cells. Those dominant clonotypes were again the most abundant among CD3+CD56-NKG2C+ cells in several donors, at about 28.3-65%. Whether the expanded NKG2C-expressing T cell clones were specific for HCMV antigens remained unclear. Randomly selected healthy volunteers, three men and five women, were used as the eight sequenced donors. HCMV serostatus was determined by detecting HCMV-specific IgG in serum with a commercial ELISA kit. MIGEC was used to demultiplex reads and group the reads by UMI, and MiTCR was used to assemble and quantify clonotypes. To remove erroneous sequences, TCR cDNA sequences were retained only when supported by two or more reads. The tcR package was used for downstream repertoire analysis, with clonotypes matched between fractions based on CDR3 nucleotide sequence plus V segment. VDJmatch was used to annotate antigen specificity against VDJdb, with one amino acid substitution in CDR3 permitted.

The rearrangement joined TRBV12-3 or TRBV12-4 to TRBJ1-1, with an unclear D gene assignment. The receptor was derived from a woman aged 18-35 years in good health. Sequencing was carried out using CD8+ T cells sorted from blood. For the CDR3, the sequence is CASSFTTEAFF. The nucleotide sequence is TGTGCCAGCAGTTTTACCACTGAAGCTTTCTTT.